This note documents a single T cell receptor beta chain sequence. This clone occurred a few times. Its antigen remains unidentified. Per-base quality was not reported, and no clone a single base away is much larger than it. The sample is drawn from a study of cytomegalovirus exposure and HLA in healthy donors (dated by TCRdb to about 2017). Concerning the study at large: An earlier analysis of some 600 of the donors reported 276 Gb of sequence data and 95 million to 130 million unique TCR beta sequences obtained from roughly 180 million T cells. Around 320 gigabases of sequencing data and approximately 84 million unique TCR sequences were included in an early release covering about 620 HLA-typed donors. A later genetic analysis used genome-wide SNP genotypes for about 55% of the 666 donors, treating that subset as a discovery cohort. About five DR-DQ haplotypes were treated as single units for association and clustering because of strong linkage in the cohort. The study was designed to test whether signatures of past pathogen exposure could be identified by cataloging public T cell receptors. To predict cytomegalovirus infection status, the study combined high-throughput TCR immunosequencing, statistical association of individual TCRs with disease status, and machine learning. An earlier analysis of 500 to 650 of the donors applied high-throughput TCR beta sequencing to assess whether each TCR beta V gene segment acted as functional or pseudogenic. Alongside the repertoire data, information on donor age, sex, ethnicity and CMV serostatus was compiled. Of the 300 to 450 genotyped donors, more than 75% were placed in the genetic ancestry cluster associated with self-reported Caucasian donors. Typing coverage differed by locus: A, B, C, DRB1 and DQB1 were typed in roughly 620-640 donors, DQA1 in 500 to 550, DPA1 in approximately 600, and DPB1 in around 490. All discovery cohort repertoires had been generated on a single sequencing platform. Rather than drawing on any new phenotypic data, the later analysis identified candidate immune exposures from TCR beta sequences and the way those sequences occurred across donors. The study profiled the T cell repertoires of 500 to 800 subjects by immunosequencing and related them to cytomegalovirus serostatus. Besides the first cohort of roughly 660 subjects, a separate validation cohort made up of some 110 different subjects was used. Across about 380 genotyped donors of the cohort, an average of approximately 240,000 unique TCR beta nucleotide sequences per donor were sequenced, and about a sixth of those sequences were non-productive. To study patterns of TCR occurrence, a later analysis re-analyzed previously published TCR beta repertoires from around 660 donors and added high-resolution HLA genotyping. HLA typing included class I and class II loci at four-digit resolution. What the work shows at the level of the full study, not this receptor alone: Because some donors lacked HLA typing at each locus, the association tests relied only on the typed subset. A cluster of highly shared sequence variants was judged likely to be a technical artifact of the sequencing pipeline. At a false discovery rate of 0.05, a later analysis linked 15,000 to 20,000 TCR beta sequences to specific HLA alleles. In a later genetic analysis, a missense DCLRE1C variant was associated with V-gene and J-gene trimming of TCR beta chains, and the association was replicated in an independent cohort. The authors suggested that the approach could potentially be extended to other disease states and immunological phenotypes. When HLA alleles, especially DR and DQ, strongly co-occurred, TCR associations were difficult to assign to individual alleles. In an earlier analysis of 587 of the donors, most TCR beta V segments were observed in productive rearrangements about 90% or about 30% of the time, broadly matching IMGT annotations. A total of 150 to 200 TCR beta chains were listed by the study as associated with cytomegalovirus. According to a later genetic analysis, donors in an Asian-associated ancestry cluster had fewer N-insertions in productive TCRs than the roughly 670-donor mean. A later analysis found that HLA-associated TCR beta chains were more clonally expanded and had lower generation probabilities than equally common non-associated chains. A further reported finding was that TCR beta sequences accurately predicted the HLA-A and HLA-B alleles for most subjects in the first cohort. About 15 rarely observed V segments, including chromosome 9 orphons, were excluded from the earlier analysis of about 600 of the donors because counts were too low. Correlated functional status among segregating V segments might be attributable to linkage disequilibrium, but an unknown experimental factor could not be ruled out. In vitro tests confirmed that a few of the cytomegalovirus-associated TCR beta chains recognize cytomegalovirus antigens. In both the original and validation cohorts, the classifier was reported to diagnose cytomegalovirus status with high specificity and sensitivity. For the cohort, immune exposure information was limited to CMV serostatus. Sequencing depth was assumed to be roughly uniform across donors in the presence/absence analyses, though that assumption may not hold. In this cohort, only TCR beta chains were sequenced, and detectable features were limited by the absence of alpha or paired-chain data. Most TCR sequences were seen in very few donors, while some public TCRs were found in many individuals. Because the 87-base-pair reads could not distinguish some IMGT-functional V segments, including TRBV6-2 and TRBV6-3, those segments were excluded. According to a later analysis, TCR association rates differed among HLA loci, with DRB1 alleles showing the most associated TCRs and HLA-C alleles showing the fewest. According to a later analysis, parvovirus B19, influenza, CMV and Epstein-Barr virus appeared linked to several top co-occurrence clusters. According to a later analysis, most CMV-associated TCR beta chains appeared to be HLA-restricted, and the HLA associations seemed to be driven largely by CMV exposure.

The cohort was made up of approximately 670 healthy bone marrow donors. At the time of sampling, every cohort member was nominally healthy, though immune exposures that went unrecorded were likely present. The donor tested CMV seropositive, placing the donor among the approximately 290 seropositive members of the cohort. Every donor gave a peripheral blood sample, and the peripheral blood mononuclear cells from that sample were used for TCR beta sequencing. Genomic DNA extraction from the blood cell samples was performed with the Qiagen DNeasy Blood Extraction Kit. The library was made by the immunoSEQ multiplex PCR assay. A mixture of 60 forward primers for TCR Vbeta segments and 13 reverse primers for TCR Jbeta segments was used in the multiplex PCR. A multiplex PCR assay on genomic DNA amplified the CDR3 region of rearranged TCR beta genes. On the Illumina HiSeq System, the amplified TCR beta libraries were sequenced as 87-base-pair reads. The authors' pipeline ran thus. A later analysis tallied roughly 76 million unique TCR beta chains across the 640 or so repertoires, and about 10 million of those chains were shared by two or more donors. Raw reads were error-corrected and collapsed into unique sequences by a nearest-neighbor algorithm in which closely related sequences were merged to remove PCR and sequencing errors. Alignment of CDR3 sequences to IMGT reference sequences was used to assign V, D and J gene segments. Each retained sequence needed at least a six-nucleotide match to both a V gene segment and a J gene segment. Rearrangements were called productive when the CDR3 lacked stop codons and stayed in frame with V and J; all others were non-productive. CDR3 was defined according to IMGT convention as the region running from the second conserved V-encoded cysteine to the conserved J-encoded phenylalanine. The earlier analysis of about 560 of the donors excluded any sequence lacking an unambiguous match to a single V gene segment. An earlier analysis of some 500 of the donors classified V segments as functional when productive rearrangements were above 56.7% and as segregating when the standard deviation between donors was above 5%. A statistical classification framework was built for diagnosing cytomegalovirus status from the catalog of TCR beta chain sequences. V and J gene assignment, in a later analysis, came from comparing TCR nucleotide sequences with IMGT/GENE-DB human TR gene sequences. Using the TCRdist pipeline, a later analysis assigned CDR3 sequences along with most-parsimonious VDJ recombination scenarios. In a later analysis, every TCR beta chain was defined by the combination of its CDR3 amino acid sequence and its V-gene family, and reads without a unique V-gene family were dropped. To address suspected cross-contamination and a sequencing artifact, a later analysis removed a few hundred highly shared, low-generation-probability nucleotide sequences. In a later analysis, a clonal expansion index was calculated for each public chain from normalized within-repertoire ranks of inferred template counts. Generation probabilities in a later analysis came from a VDJ recombination model fitted to out-of-frame rearrangements, and those results were checked against IGoR. In a later analysis, hypergeometric tests were used to score TCR-TCR, TCR-HLA and TCR-CMV co-occurrence, with a repertoire-size bias correction applied to TCR pairs. A later analysis estimated false discovery rates by permuting HLA or CMV assignments 20 times. A later analysis grouped co-occurring TCRs with DBSCAN, adding TCRdist sequence similarity when clustering within HLA-allele-positive subsets. Repertoires with fewer than 30,000 or more than 120,000 public chains were left out of co-occurrence clustering, as were about 5 repertoires with anomalous nucleotide sharing. TCRdb retrieved this table from immuneACCESS and kept in-frame rearrangements only. Not all clones are present; in checked studies, unresolved V genes account for under half, and no reason is known for the remainder. The D gene and trimming were derived from the DNA, and the V and J assignments and clone size from that table. The sample data list 25,000 to 30,000 clones, and about 64% of these were observed just once. The ten largest make up roughly 45% of the sample.

The CDR3 starts with the cysteine, ends with the phenylalanine, and has 14 residues. Only CDR3 DNA remains: 42 bases, in frame from the first base. The germline V gene sets CDR1 to MNHNS and CDR2 to SASEGT. V is shortened by 6 bases, J by 6 bases, and the region joining them spans 18 bases. Sequenced material: PBMCs. The chain is assembled from TRBV6-1 and TRBJ2-7; matching of 6 bases hints at TRBD1 as the D gene. The sequence came from a male donor in good health and CMV-seropositive. The CDR3 corresponds to CASRRTPQGFEQYF. The DNA is TGTGCCAGCAGACGGACACCACAGGGATTCGAGCAGTACTTC.